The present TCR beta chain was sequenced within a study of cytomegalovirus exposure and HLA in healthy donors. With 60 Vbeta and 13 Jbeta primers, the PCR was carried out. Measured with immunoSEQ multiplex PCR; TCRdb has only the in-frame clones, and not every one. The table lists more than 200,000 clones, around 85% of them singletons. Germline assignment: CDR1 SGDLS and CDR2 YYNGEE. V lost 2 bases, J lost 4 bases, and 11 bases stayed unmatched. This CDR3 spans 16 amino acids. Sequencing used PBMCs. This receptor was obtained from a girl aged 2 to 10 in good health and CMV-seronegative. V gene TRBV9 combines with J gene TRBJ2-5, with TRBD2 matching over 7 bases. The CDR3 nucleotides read TGTGCCAGCAGCGTTAAGGGAGGGGTTGGGCGAGAGACCCAGTACTTC. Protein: CASSVKGGVGRETQYF.